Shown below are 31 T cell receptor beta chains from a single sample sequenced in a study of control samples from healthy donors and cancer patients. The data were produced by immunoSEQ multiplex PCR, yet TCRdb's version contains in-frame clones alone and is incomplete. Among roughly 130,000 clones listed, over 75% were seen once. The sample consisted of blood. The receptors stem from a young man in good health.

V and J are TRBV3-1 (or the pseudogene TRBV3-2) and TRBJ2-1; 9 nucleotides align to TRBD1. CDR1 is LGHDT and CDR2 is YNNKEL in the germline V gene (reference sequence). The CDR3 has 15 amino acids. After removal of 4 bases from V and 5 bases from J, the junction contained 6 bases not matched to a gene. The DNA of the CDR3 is TGTGCCAGCAGCCGGGGACAGGGAGGAAACAATGAGCAGTTCTTC. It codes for CASSRGQGGNNEQFF.

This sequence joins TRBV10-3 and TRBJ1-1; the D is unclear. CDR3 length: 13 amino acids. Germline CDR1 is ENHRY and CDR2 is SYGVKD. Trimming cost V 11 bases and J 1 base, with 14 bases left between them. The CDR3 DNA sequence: TGTGCCGGCCGAGGGCGGGAGAACACTGAAGCTTTCTTT. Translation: CAGRGRENTEAFF.

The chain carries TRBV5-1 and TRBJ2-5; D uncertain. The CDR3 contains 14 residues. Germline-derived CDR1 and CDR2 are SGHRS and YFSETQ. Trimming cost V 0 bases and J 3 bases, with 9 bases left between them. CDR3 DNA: TGCGCCAGCAGCTTGGTAGTCGGAAAAGAGACCCAGTACTTC. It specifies CASSLVVGKETQYF.

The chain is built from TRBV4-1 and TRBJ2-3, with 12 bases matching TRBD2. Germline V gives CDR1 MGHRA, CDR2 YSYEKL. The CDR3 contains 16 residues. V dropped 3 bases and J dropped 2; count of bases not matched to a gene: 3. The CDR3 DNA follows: TGCGCCAGCAGCCAGACTAGCGGGGGACCCACAGATACGCAGTATTTT. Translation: CASSQTSGGPTDTQYF.

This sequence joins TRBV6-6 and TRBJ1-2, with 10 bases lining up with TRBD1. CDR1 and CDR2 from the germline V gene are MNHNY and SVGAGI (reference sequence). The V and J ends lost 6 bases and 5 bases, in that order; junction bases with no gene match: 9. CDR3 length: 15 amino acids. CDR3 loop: CASRPRTGGFYGYTF. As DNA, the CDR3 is TGTGCCAGCAGGCCCCGGACAGGGGGTTTTTATGGCTACACCTTC.

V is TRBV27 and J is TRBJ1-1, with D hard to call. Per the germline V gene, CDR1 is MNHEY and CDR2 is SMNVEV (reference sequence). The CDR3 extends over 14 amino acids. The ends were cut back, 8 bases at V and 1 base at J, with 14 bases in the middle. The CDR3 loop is CASQRVGRNTEAFF. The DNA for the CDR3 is TGTGCCAGCCAGAGAGTTGGGAGGAACACTGAAGCTTTCTTT.

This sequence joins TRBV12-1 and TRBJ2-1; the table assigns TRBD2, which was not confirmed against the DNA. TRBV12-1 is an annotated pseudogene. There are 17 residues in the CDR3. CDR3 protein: CASSFGPTSGQYNEQFF. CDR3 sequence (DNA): TGTGCCAGCAGCTTTGGCCCAACTAGCGGGCAGTACAATGAGCAGTTCTTC.

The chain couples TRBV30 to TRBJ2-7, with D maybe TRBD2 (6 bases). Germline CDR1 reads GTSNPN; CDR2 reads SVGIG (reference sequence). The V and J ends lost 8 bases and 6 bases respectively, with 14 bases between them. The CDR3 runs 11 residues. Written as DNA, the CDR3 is TGTGCCGGGGGGTGGATCGGCGAGCAGTACTTC. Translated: CAGGWIGEQYF.

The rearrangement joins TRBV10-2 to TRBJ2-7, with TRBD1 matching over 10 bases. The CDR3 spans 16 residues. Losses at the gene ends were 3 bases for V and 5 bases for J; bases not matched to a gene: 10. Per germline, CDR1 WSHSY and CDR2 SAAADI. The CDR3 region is CASSDPGDRGGNEQYV. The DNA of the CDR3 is TGCGCCAGCAGTGACCCCGGGGACAGGGGAGGCAACGAGCAGTACGTC.

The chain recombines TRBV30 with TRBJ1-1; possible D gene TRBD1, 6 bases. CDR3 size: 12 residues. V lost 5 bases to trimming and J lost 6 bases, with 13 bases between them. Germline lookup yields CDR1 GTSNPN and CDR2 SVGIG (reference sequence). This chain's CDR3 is CAWGGGGPEAFF. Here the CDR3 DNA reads TGTGCCTGGGGAGGGGGGGGCCCTGAAGCTTTCTTT.

The chain's CDR3 is CASSQVGETQYF. CDR3 nucleotide sequence: TGTGCCAGCAGCCAAGTGGGAGAGACCCAGTACTTC. The V gene is TRBV3-1 (or the pseudogene TRBV3-2), the J gene TRBJ2-5; unclear D gene. Germline CDR1 and CDR2: LGHDT and YNNKEL (reference sequence). Trimming removed 1 base from V and 4 bases from J, with 4 bases in between. The CDR3 is 12 amino acids.

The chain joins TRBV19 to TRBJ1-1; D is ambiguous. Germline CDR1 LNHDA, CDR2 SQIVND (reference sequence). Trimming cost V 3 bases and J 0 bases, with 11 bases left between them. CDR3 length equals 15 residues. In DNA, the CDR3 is TGTGCCAGTAGTATTGGTCCGGGGATGAACACTGAAGCTTTCTTT. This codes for CASSIGPGMNTEAFF.

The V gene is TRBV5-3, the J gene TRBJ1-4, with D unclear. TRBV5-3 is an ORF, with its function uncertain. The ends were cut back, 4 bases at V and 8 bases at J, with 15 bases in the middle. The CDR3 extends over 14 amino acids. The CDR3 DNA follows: TGTGCCAGAAGCAACCCCCCCGGACGGGAAAAACTGTTTTTT. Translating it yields CARSNPPGREKLFF.

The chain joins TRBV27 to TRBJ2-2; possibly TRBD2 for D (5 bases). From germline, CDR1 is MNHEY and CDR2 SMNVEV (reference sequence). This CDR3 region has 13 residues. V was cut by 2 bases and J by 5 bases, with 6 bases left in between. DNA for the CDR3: TGTGCCAGCAGTTTACGGGGAACCGGGGAGCTGTTTTTT. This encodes CASSLRGTGELFF.

The CDR3 sequence is CASSLFVDTQYF. DNA of the CDR3: TGTGCCAGCAGCTTATTTGTGGATACGCAGTATTTT. This chain uses TRBV7-2 with TRBJ2-3; D not certain. CDR3 length: 12 residues. V lost 2 bases, J lost 6 bases, and 6 bases lay in between. The germline V gene encodes CDR1 SGHTA and CDR2 FQGNSA.

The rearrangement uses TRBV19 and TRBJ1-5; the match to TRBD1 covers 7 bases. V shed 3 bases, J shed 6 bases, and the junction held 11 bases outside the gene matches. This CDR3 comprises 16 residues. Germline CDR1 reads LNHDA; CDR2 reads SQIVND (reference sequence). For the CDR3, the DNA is TGTGCCAGTAGTATTGTAAGACAGGGAAAGGGTCAGCCCCAGCATTTT. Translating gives CASSIVRQGKGQPQHF. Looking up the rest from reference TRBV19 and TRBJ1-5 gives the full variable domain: DGGITQSPKYLFRKEGQNVTLSCEQNLNHDAMYWYRQDPGQGLRLIYYSQIVNDFQKGDIAEGYSVSREKKESFPLTVTSAQKNPTAFYLCASSIVRQGKGQPQHFGDGTRLSIL.

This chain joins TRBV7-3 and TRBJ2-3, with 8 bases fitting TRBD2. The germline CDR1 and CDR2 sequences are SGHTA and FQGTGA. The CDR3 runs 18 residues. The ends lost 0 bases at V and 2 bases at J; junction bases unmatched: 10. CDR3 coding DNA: TGTGCCAGCAGCTTAACCGTCCACTCTAGCGGGTCCACAGATACGCAGTATTTT. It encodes CASSLTVHSSGSTDTQYF.

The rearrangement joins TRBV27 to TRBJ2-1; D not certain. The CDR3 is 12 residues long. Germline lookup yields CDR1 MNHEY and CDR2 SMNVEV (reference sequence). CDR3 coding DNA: TGTTCGTCGTTCGGTGGGTACAATGAGCAGTTCTTC. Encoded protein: CSSFGGYNEQFF.

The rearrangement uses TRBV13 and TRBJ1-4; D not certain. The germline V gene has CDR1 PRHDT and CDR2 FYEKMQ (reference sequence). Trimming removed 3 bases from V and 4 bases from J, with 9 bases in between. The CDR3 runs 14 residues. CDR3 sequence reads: CASSFSQINEKLFF. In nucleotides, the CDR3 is TGTGCCAGCAGCTTCTCCCAGATTAATGAAAAACTGTTTTTT.

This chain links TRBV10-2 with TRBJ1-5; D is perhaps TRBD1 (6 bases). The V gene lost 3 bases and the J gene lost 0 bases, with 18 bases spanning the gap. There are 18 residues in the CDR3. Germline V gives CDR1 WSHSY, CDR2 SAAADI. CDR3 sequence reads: CASSDITGLAYSNQPQHF. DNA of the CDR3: TGCGCCAGCAGTGACATTACAGGGTTGGCCTATAGCAATCAGCCCCAGCATTTT.

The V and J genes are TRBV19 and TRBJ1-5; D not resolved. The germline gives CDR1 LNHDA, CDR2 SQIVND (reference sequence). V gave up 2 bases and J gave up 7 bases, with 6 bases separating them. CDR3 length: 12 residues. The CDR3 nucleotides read TGTGCCAGTAGTATAATAGCCCAGCCCCAGCATTTT. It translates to CASSIIAQPQHF.

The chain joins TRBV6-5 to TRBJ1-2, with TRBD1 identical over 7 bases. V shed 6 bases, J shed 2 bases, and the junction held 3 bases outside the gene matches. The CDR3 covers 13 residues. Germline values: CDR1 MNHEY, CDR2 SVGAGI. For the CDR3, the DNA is TGTGCCAGCAGACAGGGGCTGAACTATGGCTACACCTTC. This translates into CASRQGLNYGYTF.

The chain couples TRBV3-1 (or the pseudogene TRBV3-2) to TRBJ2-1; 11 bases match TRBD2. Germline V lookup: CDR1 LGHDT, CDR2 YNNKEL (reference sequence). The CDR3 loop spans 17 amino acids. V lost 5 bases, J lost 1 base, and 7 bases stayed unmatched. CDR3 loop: CASSSGTSGISYNEQFF. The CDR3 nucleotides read TGTGCCAGCAGCTCCGGGACTAGCGGTATTTCCTACAATGAGCAGTTCTTC.

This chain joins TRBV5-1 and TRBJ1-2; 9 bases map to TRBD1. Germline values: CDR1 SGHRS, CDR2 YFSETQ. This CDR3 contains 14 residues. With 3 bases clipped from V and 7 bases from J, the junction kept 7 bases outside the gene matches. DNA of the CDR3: TGCGCCAGCAGCTCGGGACAGGGTCGTACTGGCTACACCTTC. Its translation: CASSSGQGRTGYTF.

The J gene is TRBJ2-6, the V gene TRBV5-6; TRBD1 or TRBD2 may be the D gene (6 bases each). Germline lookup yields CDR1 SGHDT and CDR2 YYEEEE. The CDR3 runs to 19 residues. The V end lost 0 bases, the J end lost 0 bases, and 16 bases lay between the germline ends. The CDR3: CASSLVPPGGGSGANVLTF. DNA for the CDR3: TGTGCCAGCAGCTTGGTCCCCCCCGGGGGCGGCTCTGGGGCCAACGTCCTGACTTTC.

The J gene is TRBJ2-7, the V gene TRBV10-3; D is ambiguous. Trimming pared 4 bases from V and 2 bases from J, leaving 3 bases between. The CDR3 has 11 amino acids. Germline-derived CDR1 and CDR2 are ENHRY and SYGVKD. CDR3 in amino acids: CAISAAYEQYF. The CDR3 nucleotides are TGTGCCATCAGTGCCGCCTACGAGCAGTACTTC.

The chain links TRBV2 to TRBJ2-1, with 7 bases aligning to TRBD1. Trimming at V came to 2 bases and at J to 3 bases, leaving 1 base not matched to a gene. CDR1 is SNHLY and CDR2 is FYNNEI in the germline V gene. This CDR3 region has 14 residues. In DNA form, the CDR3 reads TGTGCCAGCAGTGAAAGGGACAGCTACAATGAGCAGTTCTTC. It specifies CASSERDSYNEQFF.

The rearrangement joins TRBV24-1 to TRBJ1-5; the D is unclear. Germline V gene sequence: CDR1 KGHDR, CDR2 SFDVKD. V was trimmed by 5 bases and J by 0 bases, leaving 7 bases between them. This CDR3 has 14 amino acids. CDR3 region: CATSAGISNQPQHF. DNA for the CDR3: TGTGCCACCAGTGCCGGGATTAGCAATCAGCCCCAGCATTTT.

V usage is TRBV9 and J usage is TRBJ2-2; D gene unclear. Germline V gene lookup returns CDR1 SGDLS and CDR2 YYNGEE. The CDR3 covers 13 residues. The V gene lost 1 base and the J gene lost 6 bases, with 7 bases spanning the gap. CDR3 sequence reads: CASSVSLSGELFF. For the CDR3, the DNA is TGTGCCAGCAGCGTATCATTGTCCGGGGAGCTGTTTTTT.

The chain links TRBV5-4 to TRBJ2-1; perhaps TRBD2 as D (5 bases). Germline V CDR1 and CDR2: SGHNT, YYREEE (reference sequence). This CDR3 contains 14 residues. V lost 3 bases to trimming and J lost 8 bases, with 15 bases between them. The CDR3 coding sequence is TGTGCCAGCAGCTCCGAACGGGGTGGGTATGAGCAGTTCTTC. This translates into CASSSERGGYEQFF.

CDR3 amino acids: CASSFSGGNYEQYF. The CDR3 DNA reads as TGTGCCAGCAGTTTCTCAGGGGGAAACTACGAGCAGTACTTC. The chain couples TRBV27 to TRBJ2-7, with 7 bases lining up with TRBD1. The CDR3 sequence is 14 residues long. V was pared by 3 bases and J by 3 bases, with 5 bases of the junction left unmatched. CDR1 is MNHEY, CDR2 SMNVEV, per germline (reference sequence).